This is a list of T cell receptor beta chains from one sample in a study of T cell responses to AZD1222 COVID-19 vaccine. Libraries were prepared by immunoSEQ multiplex PCR; TCRdb keeps only in-frame clonotypes and omits some of them. The table shows 110,000 to 150,000 clones, with 92% occurring only once. The input for sequencing was peripheral blood, taken on day 0 of AZD1222 vaccination. The receptors derive from an adult in good health. The CDR3 runs from the conserved cysteine through the conserved F or W. D genes are given only for firm matches. Only part of the rows carry a size: once, few, many, or a class if the clone is expanded.

V gene,D gene,clone size,J gene,CDR3 DNA,CDR3 protein
TRBV7-2,NA,NA,TRBJ2-7,TGTGCCAGCAGCCCGACAGTATCGCCCTACGAGCAGTACTTC,CASSPTVSPYEQYF
TRBV4-2,NA,NA,TRBJ1-1,TGTGCCAGCAGCCAAGATCTGGTGGGTCTGAACACTGAAGCTTTCTTT,CASSQDLVGLNTEAFF
TRBV30,NA,NA,TRBJ2-7,TGTGCCGGAAACAGGGTCTTCTCCTACGAGCAGTACTTC,CAGNRVFSYEQYF
TRBV9,TRBD2,NA,TRBJ2-3,TGTGCCAGCAGCTCCGCCGGGGGCGGGAGGGCCGGAACGCAGTATTTT,CASSSAGGGRAGTQYF
TRBV25-1,NA,NA,TRBJ1-2,TGTGCCAGCAGTGGAGCGCCGCCTAACTATGGCTACACCTTC,CASSGAPPNYGYTF
TRBV9,NA,few,TRBJ2-2,TGTGCCAGCAGCGTCTCCGGGAACACCGGGGAGCTGTTTTTT,CASSVSGNTGELFF
TRBV3-1/TRBV3-2,NA,once,TRBJ2-5,TGTGCCAGCAGCCTACCATTAGCAGACCAAGAGACCCAGTACTTC,CASSLPLADQETQYF
TRBV27,NA,NA,TRBJ2-2,TGTGCCAGCAGTTTATTGATAGGAGAGAGTGGCACCGGGGAGCTGTTTTTT,CASSLLIGESGTGELFF
TRBV2,NA,NA,TRBJ2-2,TGTGCCAGCAGTGGGGATTTAACAGGGAATGAGTACACCGGGGAGCTGTTTTTT,CASSGDLTGNEYTGELFF
TRBV28,NA,NA,TRBJ1-3,TGTGCCGCAGGTGGCTCTGGAAACACCATATATTTT,CAAGGSGNTIYF
TRBV20-1,NA,NA,TRBJ2-3,TGCAGTGGTAGCGGCACAGATACGCAGTATTTT,CSGSGTDTQYF
TRBV5-4,NA,NA,TRBJ1-4,TGTGCCAGCAGCCCCTCGGTAGGGAATGAAAAACTGTTTTTT,CASSPSVGNEKLFF
TRBV7-9,NA,NA,TRBJ1-5,TGTGCCAGCAGCTTTGAGGGGCATCAGCCCCAGCATTTT,CASSFEGHQPQHF
TRBV27,TRBD2,NA,TRBJ2-1,TGTGCCAGCAGTTCACTTAGCGGGAGGGCCGGAAATGAGCAGTTCTTC,CASSSLSGRAGNEQFF
TRBV5-1,TRBD2,NA,TRBJ2-5,TGCGCCAGCAGCTTCATGCTAGCGGGAGAGACCCAGTACTTC,CASSFMLAGETQYF
TRBV3-1/TRBV3-2,TRBD1,NA,TRBJ2-1,TGTGCCAGCAGCCAGAGACAGGGGGCGTACTACAATGAGCAGTTCTTC,CASSQRQGAYYNEQFF
TRBV5-1,TRBD1,NA,TRBJ2-7,TGCGCCAGCAGCTTGAGCAGGGGGTGGGAGCAGTACTTC,CASSLSRGWEQYF
TRBV7-8,TRBD2,NA,TRBJ2-3,TGTGCCAGCAGCTTAACCTTTCCTAGCGGGACTAGCACAGATACGCAGTATTTT,CASSLTFPSGTSTDTQYF
TRBV10-1,TRBD2,NA,TRBJ2-3,TGCGCCAGCTCGGCAGGGTTTATACTAGCGGGAGAACCCACAGATACGCAGTATTTT,CASSAGFILAGEPTDTQYF
TRBV11-2,NA,once,TRBJ2-3,TGTGCCAGCAGCTTAGGCCTTAGGGTGGATACGCAGTATTTT,CASSLGLRVDTQYF
TRBV2,NA,NA,TRBJ1-2,TGTGCCAGCAGTTATGACAGCCTCACCTATGGCTACACCTTC,CASSYDSLTYGYTF
TRBV5-1,NA,once,TRBJ2-3,TGCGCCAGCAGCTTGGGCCTAAAGGCAGATACGCAGTATTTT,CASSLGLKADTQYF
TRBV2,NA,NA,TRBJ2-6,TGTGCCAGCAGCCGGGCCAAAGCATTCCCTTCTGGGGCCAACGTCCTGACTTTC,CASSRAKAFPSGANVLTF
TRBV11-2,NA,NA,TRBJ2-2,TGTGCCAGCAGCTTAGCCCTCGGGGAGCTGTTTTTT,CASSLALGELFF
TRBV6-1,NA,NA,TRBJ2-1,TGTGCCAGCAGTGAATTGGCAGGGGCGCTCTACAATGAGCAGTTCTTC,CASSELAGALYNEQFF
TRBV12-3/TRBV12-4,TRBD1,NA,TRBJ1-4,TGTGCCAGCAGACGGGACAGTATAGAAAAACTGTTTTTT,CASRRDSIEKLFF
TRBV28,TRBD2,NA,TRBJ2-5,TGTGCCAGCACCAGACCCCCCGCCCGGACTAGCCACGAGACCCAGTACTTC,CASTRPPARTSHETQYF
TRBV28,TRBD1,once,TRBJ1-4,TGTGCCAGCAGTTTGGGACAGTCAACTAATGAAAAACTGTTTTTT,CASSLGQSTNEKLFF
TRBV2,TRBD1,NA,TRBJ1-6,TGTGCCAGCAGTGAAGAGGTGACAGGGGGCTCACCCCTCCACTTT,CASSEEVTGGSPLHF
TRBV7-2,TRBD2,NA,TRBJ2-1,TGTGCCAGCAGCTCTCCTGGGACGGCCTCCGGGACTAGTATCTTCTTC,CASSSPGTASGTSIFF
TRBV2,NA,NA,TRBJ1-6,TGTGCCAGCAGTGACGCGGGACAACGATCACCCCTCCACTTT,CASSDAGQRSPLHF
TRBV19,NA,NA,TRBJ1-5,TGTGCCAGTAGGGATGGGGTTCCTAATCAGCCCCAGCATTTT,CASRDGVPNQPQHF
TRBV18,TRBD1,NA,TRBJ1-3,TGTGCCAGCTCAAAAGACAGGGGATTTGGAAACACCATATATTTT,CASSKDRGFGNTIYF
TRBV5-1,NA,NA,TRBJ2-7,TGCGCCAGCAGCGAGGACTACGAGCAGTACTTC,CASSEDYEQYF
TRBV6-5,NA,NA,TRBJ1-3,TGTGCCAGCAGTTTCGGAGGGGAAGGAAACACCATATATTTT,CASSFGGEGNTIYF
TRBV5-1,NA,NA,TRBJ1-1,TGCGCCAGCAGCCTCAGGGATCTCGGCACTGAAGCTTTCTTT,CASSLRDLGTEAFF
TRBV18,TRBD1,NA,TRBJ2-3,TGTGCCAGCTCCCGGGACAGCCCAGATACGCAGTATTTT,CASSRDSPDTQYF
TRBV6-6,TRBD1,NA,TRBJ2-2,TGTGCCAGCAGTTACACCCACAGGGGATCCACCGGGGAGCTGTTTTTT,CASSYTHRGSTGELFF
TRBV5-1,TRBD1,NA,TRBJ1-2,TGCGCCAGCAGCGGGGACAGGCCTCTCTATGGCTACACCTTC,CASSGDRPLYGYTF
TRBV16,NA,NA,TRBJ1-2,TGTGCCAGCAGCCAATCTCAGCAGGGATTAAGTGGCTACACCTTC,CASSQSQQGLSGYTF
TRBV5-1,NA,NA,TRBJ2-3,TGCGCCAGCAGCGACCTGGGAGATACGCAGTATTTT,CASSDLGDTQYF
TRBV6-2/TRBV6-3,NA,NA,TRBJ2-7,TGTGCCAGCAGTTTTGGGGACGTCGGTTTCGACGAGCAGTACTTC,CASSFGDVGFDEQYF
TRBV6-2/TRBV6-3,TRBD2,once,TRBJ2-1,TGTGCCAGCAGTCGGCCGACGGGAGGGTTGATTCAATACAATGAGCAGTTCTTC,CASSRPTGGLIQYNEQFF
TRBV10-3,NA,NA,TRBJ2-3,TGTGCCATGAGGACTGGGTCGCCCACAGATACGCAGTATTTT,CAMRTGSPTDTQYF
TRBV27,NA,NA,TRBJ1-5,TGTGCCAGCCGGGGGGAGGGAACGAATCAGCCCCAGCATTTT,CASRGEGTNQPQHF
TRBV6-5,NA,NA,TRBJ2-7,TGTGCCAGCAGTTACCAGCGGGTTTCCTACGAGCAGTACTTC,CASSYQRVSYEQYF
TRBV7-9,NA,NA,TRBJ2-4,TGTGCCGGCCAATCCGCGGGTTCGGAAAACATTCAGTACTTC,CAGQSAGSENIQYF
TRBV5-6,TRBD1,NA,TRBJ2-7,TGTGCCAGCAGCTTTTGGGGACAGTCCTACGAGCAGTACTTC,CASSFWGQSYEQYF
TRBV29-1,TRBD2,NA,TRBJ2-7,TGCAGCGTTAGCGGTCGAGGGGCTAGCGGGAACTACGAGCAGTACTTC,CSVSGRGASGNYEQYF
TRBV7-8,NA,NA,TRBJ2-3,TGTGCCAGCAGCTTAGTATCGGCAGGCCTCAGCACAGATACGCAGTATTTT,CASSLVSAGLSTDTQYF
TRBV7-8,NA,NA,TRBJ2-4,TGTGCCAGCAGCGGCCGAAGGGGCCGATCAAACATTCAGTACTTC,CASSGRRGRSNIQYF
TRBV3-1/TRBV3-2,NA,NA,TRBJ1-6,TGTGCCAGCAGCCAACAGGGGTTGGGTTCACCCCTCCACTTT,CASSQQGLGSPLHF
TRBV15,TRBD2,NA,TRBJ2-7,TGTGCCACCAGCAGCCCGCACCTAGCGGGAGGGTCCTACGAGCAGTACTTC,CATSSPHLAGGSYEQYF
TRBV6-1,TRBD2,NA,TRBJ2-7,TGTGCCAGCAGTGAAGAAGTTAGCGGGAGTTTGGGGCCAACCTACGAGCAGTACTTC,CASSEEVSGSLGPTYEQYF
TRBV27,TRBD1,few,TRBJ2-2,TGTGCCAGCAGCGAACCTGACAGGGCGAACACCGGGGAGCTGTTTTTT,CASSEPDRANTGELFF
TRBV12-5,NA,NA,TRBJ2-1,TGTGCTAGTGCCTCATTGGGTTCCTACAATGAGCAGTTCTTC,CASASLGSYNEQFF
TRBV6-2/TRBV6-3,TRBD1,NA,TRBJ1-2,TGTGCCAGCAGTTCCTCTCCCGGGACAGGTCTTTATGGCTACACCTTC,CASSSSPGTGLYGYTF
TRBV24-1,TRBD1,once,TRBJ2-5,TGTGCCGTCGTAATAGGGGGCCCGGAGACCCAGTACTTC,CAVVIGGPETQYF
TRBV6-4,TRBD2,once,TRBJ2-7,TGTGCCAGCAGCCTACTAGCGGGAGGGTCCTACGAGCAGTACTTC,CASSLLAGGSYEQYF